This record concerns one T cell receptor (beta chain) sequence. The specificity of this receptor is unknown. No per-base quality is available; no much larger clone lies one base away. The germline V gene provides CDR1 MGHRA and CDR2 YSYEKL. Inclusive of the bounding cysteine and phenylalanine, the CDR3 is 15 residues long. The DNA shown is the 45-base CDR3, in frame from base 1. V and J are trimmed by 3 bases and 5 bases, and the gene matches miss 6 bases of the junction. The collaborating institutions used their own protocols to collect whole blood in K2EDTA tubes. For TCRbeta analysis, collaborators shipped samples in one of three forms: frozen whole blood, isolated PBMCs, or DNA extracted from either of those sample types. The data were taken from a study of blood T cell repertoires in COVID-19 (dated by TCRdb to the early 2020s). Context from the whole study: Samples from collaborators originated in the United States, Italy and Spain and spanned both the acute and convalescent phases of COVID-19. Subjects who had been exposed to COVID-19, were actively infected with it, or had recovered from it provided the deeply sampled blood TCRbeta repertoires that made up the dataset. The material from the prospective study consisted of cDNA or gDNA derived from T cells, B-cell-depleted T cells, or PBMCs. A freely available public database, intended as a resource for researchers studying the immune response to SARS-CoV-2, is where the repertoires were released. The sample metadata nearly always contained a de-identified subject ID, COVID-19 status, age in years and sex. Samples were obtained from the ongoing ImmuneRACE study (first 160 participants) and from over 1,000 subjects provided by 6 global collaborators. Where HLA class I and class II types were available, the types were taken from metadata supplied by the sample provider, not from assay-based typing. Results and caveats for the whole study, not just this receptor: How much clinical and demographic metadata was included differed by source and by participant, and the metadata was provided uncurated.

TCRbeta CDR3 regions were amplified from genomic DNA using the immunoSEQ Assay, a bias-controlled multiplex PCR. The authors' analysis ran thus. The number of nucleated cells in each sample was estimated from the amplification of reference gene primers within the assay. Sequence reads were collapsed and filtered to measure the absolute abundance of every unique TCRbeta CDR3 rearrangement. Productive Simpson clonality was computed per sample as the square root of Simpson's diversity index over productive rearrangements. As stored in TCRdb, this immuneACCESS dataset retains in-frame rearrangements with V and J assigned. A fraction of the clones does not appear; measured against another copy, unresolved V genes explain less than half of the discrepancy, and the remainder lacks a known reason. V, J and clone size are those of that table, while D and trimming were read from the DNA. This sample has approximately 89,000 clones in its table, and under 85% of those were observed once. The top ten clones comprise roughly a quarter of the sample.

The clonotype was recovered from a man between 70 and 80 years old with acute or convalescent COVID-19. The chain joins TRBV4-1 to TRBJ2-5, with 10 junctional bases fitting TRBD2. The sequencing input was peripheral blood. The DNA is TGCGCCAGCAGCCAGCTACTAGCGGGACGGGAGACCCAGTACTTC. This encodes CASSQLLAGRETQYF.